These 3 T cell receptor beta chains share one sample of origin, sequenced in a study of blood T cell repertoires in COVID-19. Produced via immunoSEQ multiplex PCR; TCRdb's table is partial and in-frame only. The sample lists a few hundred thousand clones, around 85% occurring once. Source material: PBMCs or T cells enriched from blood (not recorded which). The source of these receptors is a woman aged 50 to 60 who had recovered from COVID-19.

This clone has a handful of counts. V usage is TRBV2 and J usage is TRBJ1-1, with D unresolved. The germline CDR1 and CDR2 sequences are SNHLY and FYNNEI. The CDR3 has 15 amino acids. Trimming pared 3 bases from V and 1 base from J, leaving 12 bases between. CDR3 residues: CASSEFRGGNTEAFF. The CDR3 DNA is TGTGCCAGCAGTGAGTTTCGGGGTGGGAACACTGAAGCTTTCTTT.

The chain links TRBV6-5 to TRBJ2-7, with 10 bases lining up with TRBD2. Unmatched junction bases numbered 9, after V lost 7 bases and J lost 6 bases. This CDR3 comprises 14 residues. The germline V gene has CDR1 MNHEY and CDR2 SVGAGI. CDR3 coding DNA: TGTGCCAGCACTTTACCGGGACTAGCGACCGAGCAGTACTTC. This encodes CASTLPGLATEQYF.

A word on this clone: This sample also contains other DNA sequences that code for the same CDR3. The chain couples TRBV28 to TRBJ2-2; no definite D call. This CDR3 region has 15 residues. V was trimmed by 2 bases and J by 0 bases, leaving 7 bases between them. Looked up from germline, CDR1 is MDHEN and CDR2 is SYDVKM. The DNA for the CDR3 is TGTGCCAGCAGTTTAGGCGGCACGAACACCGGGGAGCTGTTTTTT. Protein: CASSLGGTNTGELFF.